The 21 T cell receptor beta chains listed next were all sequenced from one sample in a study of blood T cell repertoires in COVID-19. Sequencing was performed with immunoSEQ multiplex PCR; in TCRdb, only in-frame clones are kept and a portion is missing. The repertoire includes 230,000 or so clones, nearly 90% of them detected once, and roughly 5% sits in the top ten. The specimen sequenced was peripheral blood. The receptor source for this set is a woman in her 40s who had recovered from COVID-19.

This sequence joins TRBV23-1 and TRBJ2-3, with D perhaps matching TRBD2 (5 bases). TRBV23-1 is given ORF status, its function remaining uncertain. V gave up 8 bases and J gave up 1 base, with 16 bases separating them. CDR3 length: 15 amino acids. The DNA for the CDR3 is TGCGCCAGCCCCCCAAGAGCGGCCGGCACAGATACGCAGTATTTT. It yields the protein CASPPRAAGTDTQYF.

This chain connects TRBV28 to TRBJ1-2; 9 bases agree with TRBD1. The V and J ends lost 6 bases and 8 bases, in that order; junction bases with no gene match: 7. Germline CDR1 is MDHEN and CDR2 is SYDVKM. There are 13 residues in the CDR3. This CDR3 reads CASRPGTGSGYTF. In nucleotides, the CDR3 is TGTGCCAGCAGGCCCGGGACAGGGTCAGGCTACACCTTC.

The chain combines TRBV9 with TRBJ2-3, with D uncertain. This CDR3 has 11 amino acids. V lost 7 bases and J lost 6, with 9 bases in between. Germline V gene lookup returns CDR1 SGDLS and CDR2 YYNGEE. The CDR3 loop is CASGITDTQYF. Written as DNA, the CDR3 is TGTGCCAGCGGCATAACCGATACGCAGTATTTT. The whole variable domain, remainder taken from reference TRBV9 and TRBJ2-3, is DSGVTQTPKHLITATGQRVTLRCSPRSGDLSVYWYQQSLDQGLQFLIQYYNGEERAKGNILERFSAQQFPDLHSELNLSSLELGDSALYFCASGITDTQYFGPGTRLTVL.

The sample holds a few counts of this clone. V usage is TRBV3-1 (or the pseudogene TRBV3-2) and J usage is TRBJ2-6, with D perhaps matching TRBD1 (5 bases). The germline V gene has CDR1 LGHDT and CDR2 YNNKEL (reference sequence). Trimming shortened V by 5 bases and J by 0 bases, and 14 bases separated the two germline ends. The CDR3 runs 17 residues. The DNA for the CDR3 is TGTGCCAGCAGCTATCATCCAGGGCCCTCTGGGGCCAACGTCCTGACTTTC. It translates to CASSYHPGPSGANVLTF.

This clone was counted only a few times. V usage is TRBV19 and J usage is TRBJ1-1; possibly TRBD1 for D (6 bases). The CDR3 runs 17 residues. V was shortened by 6 bases and J by 0 bases, with 20 bases between the two germline ends. Germline CDR1 reads LNHDA; CDR2 reads SQIVND (reference sequence). CDR3 coding DNA: TGTGCCAGTAGCCGACCTGGGGGGGCGGGCATGAACACTGAAGCTTTCTTT. Protein: CASSRPGGAGMNTEAFF.

This clone has a handful of counts. The chain employs TRBV4-3 and TRBJ2-1; a possible D gene is TRBD2 (6 bases). There are 15 residues in the CDR3. CDR1 LGHNA and CDR2 YSLEER come from the germline V gene. V was trimmed by 0 bases and J by 8 bases, leaving 14 bases between them. Here the CDR3 reads CASSQDLREYYEQFF. DNA of the CDR3: TGCGCCAGCAGCCAAGATCTTCGGGAGTACTATGAGCAGTTCTTC.

This sequence joins TRBV11-2 and TRBJ2-5, with 7 nucleotides matching TRBD2. Trimming took 4 bases from V and 7 from J; bases not matched to a gene: 6. The germline gives CDR1 SGHAT, CDR2 FQNNGV. CDR3 size: 13 residues. The CDR3 DNA reads TGTGCCAGCAGCTCCGGACTAGATGGGACCCAGTACTTC. Translating gives CASSSGLDGTQYF.

The genes are TRBV29-1 and TRBJ2-1; 8 nucleotides agree with TRBD2. V lost 3 bases, J lost 4 bases, and 11 bases stayed unmatched. The CDR3 loop spans 16 amino acids. Per germline, CDR1 SQVTM and CDR2 ANQGSEA. The CDR3 loop is CSVDGREGLLYNEQFF. The DNA for the CDR3 is TGCAGCGTTGACGGACGGGAGGGCCTCCTTTACAATGAGCAGTTCTTC.

The chain employs TRBV18 and TRBJ1-1, with no clear D. The CDR3 is 14 residues long. Germline loops: CDR1 KGHSH, CDR2 LQKENI. The V and J ends lost 3 bases and 0 bases respectively, with 8 bases between them. This CDR3 is CASSPSGVNTEAFF. The DNA of the CDR3 is TGTGCCAGCTCACCCAGCGGGGTGAACACTGAAGCTTTCTTT.

This clone has just one count. The chain has TRBV6-1 and TRBJ1-4; D is perhaps TRBD1 (5 bases). Germline lookup yields CDR1 MNHNS and CDR2 SASEGT. CDR3 length equals 16 residues. V was pared by 2 bases and J by 1 base, with 11 bases between. The CDR3 sequence is CASSESRQGTNEKLFF. In DNA, the CDR3 is TGTGCCAGCAGTGAAAGTAGGCAGGGAACTAATGAAAAACTGTTTTTT.

V is TRBV6-5 and J is TRBJ1-1, with D maybe TRBD1 (5 bases). With 6 bases removed from V and 3 bases from J, the gap between germline ends came to 11 bases. The germline V gene has CDR1 MNHEY and CDR2 SVGAGI. There are 13 residues in the CDR3. The CDR3 protein is CASSLDTDTEAFF. The CDR3 nucleotides are TGTGCCAGCAGCCTGGACACGGACACTGAAGCTTTCTTT.

The chain combines TRBV5-1 with TRBJ2-5, with 14 bases identical to TRBD2. This CDR3 comprises 18 residues. Germline V gene sequence: CDR1 SGHRS, CDR2 YFSETQ. The V segment lost 0 bases and the J segment 6 bases; nucleotides outside the gene matches: 10. DNA for the CDR3: TGCGCCAGCAGCTTGGGAGGCGGGACTAGCGGGAGCTTTCAGACCCAGTACTTC. The encoded protein is CASSLGGGTSGSFQTQYF.

The chain recombines TRBV20-1 with TRBJ2-2; D is undetermined. V gave up 3 bases and J gave up 6 bases, with 5 bases separating them. The CDR3 runs 11 residues. Per germline, CDR1 DFQATT and CDR2 SNEGSKA (reference sequence). CDR3 sequence (DNA): TGCAGTGCTAGTTATTCCGGGGAGCTGTTTTTT. This sequence encodes CSASYSGELFF.

V usage is TRBV5-6 and J usage is TRBJ2-1; 8 bases fit TRBD2. The CDR3 length is 14 residues. In germline, CDR1 is SGHDT, CDR2 YYEEEE. With V trimmed by 2 bases and J by 6 bases, 4 bases remained unmatched. The CDR3 reads CASSLAGEFNEQFF. As DNA, the CDR3 is TGTGCCAGCAGCTTAGCGGGGGAATTCAATGAGCAGTTCTTC.

J is TRBJ2-3 and V is TRBV14, with TRBD2 identical over 11 bases. V was clipped by 3 bases and J by 3 bases; unmatched bases: 8. Per germline, CDR1 SGHDN and CDR2 FVKESK. The CDR3 consists of 17 residues. DNA of the CDR3: TGTGCCAGCAGCCATCGAGTAGCGGGGGGGAGGACAGATACGCAGTATTTT. Amino acids: CASSHRVAGGRTDTQYF.

This clone was observed a single time. This chain uses TRBV21-1 with TRBJ2-7; no check of the table's D call, TRBD2, against the DNA was made. TRBV21-1 is classified as a pseudogene. The CDR3 consists of 15 residues. CDR3 region: CASKRVGEYSYEQYV. As DNA, the CDR3 is TGTGCCAGCAAGAGGGTTGGGGAATACTCCTACGAGCAGTACGTC.

J is TRBJ2-1 and V is TRBV7-9, with D tentatively TRBD1 (6 bases). CDR3 length equals 14 residues. V was cut by 1 base and J by 4 bases, with 8 bases left in between. CDR1 and CDR2 (germline): SEHNR, FQNEAQ (reference sequence). CDR3 sequence (DNA): TGTGCCAGCAGCTTAGAGACAGGATACAATGAGCAGTTCTTC. Translated: CASSLETGYNEQFF.

The CDR3 sequence is CASSLVGTGIETQYF. The CDR3 DNA reads as TGCGCCAGCAGCTTAGTGGGGACAGGGATAGAGACCCAGTACTTC. The rearrangement links TRBV5-1 to TRBJ2-5; 9 nucleotides match TRBD1. The J segment lost 4 bases and the V segment lost 2 bases, leaving 6 bases of the junction unmatched. The CDR3 is made up of 15 amino acids. Per the germline V gene, CDR1 is SGHRS and CDR2 is YFSETQ.

This clone was seen more than once but under ten times. The chain recombines TRBV6-5 with TRBJ2-1; 8 nucleotides align to TRBD2. V lost 7 bases and J lost 3; bases outside the gene matches: 5. The CDR3 length is 14 residues. Germline V lookup: CDR1 MNHEY, CDR2 SVGAGI. The CDR3 nucleotides read TGTGCCAGCACCGACGGGGGGGTCTACAATGAGCAGTTCTTC. Protein: CASTDGGVYNEQFF.

The CDR3 DNA reads as TGTGCCTGGAGTGTTCTGGGGACTCGAGCGCGGGAGACCCAGTACTTC. Amino acid sequence: CAWSVLGTRARETQYF. This sequence joins TRBV30 and TRBJ2-5, with a tentative D call TRBD2 (6 bases). V dropped 0 bases and J dropped 5 bases, with 19 bases sitting between them. Germline lookup yields CDR1 GTSNPN and CDR2 SVGIG (reference sequence). This CDR3 contains 16 residues. Together with reference TRBV30 and TRBJ2-5, the CDR3 gives the full variable domain: SQTIHQWPATLVQPVGSPLSLECTVEGTSNPNLYWYRQAAGRGLQLLFYSVGIGQISSEVPQNLSASRPQDRQFILSSKKLLLSDSGFYLCAWSVLGTRARETQYFGPGTRLLVL.

The rearrangement links TRBV3-1 (or the pseudogene TRBV3-2) to TRBJ2-2, with 10 positions matching TRBD2. From germline, CDR1 is LGHDT and CDR2 YNNKEL (reference sequence). Losses at the gene ends were 0 bases for V and 4 bases for J; bases not matched to a gene: 8. The CDR3 runs to 18 residues. In nucleotides, the CDR3 is TGTGCCAGCAGCCAAGATTTAGACACTAGCGGGACCACCGGGGAGCTGTTTTTT. This gives the protein CASSQDLDTSGTTGELFF.